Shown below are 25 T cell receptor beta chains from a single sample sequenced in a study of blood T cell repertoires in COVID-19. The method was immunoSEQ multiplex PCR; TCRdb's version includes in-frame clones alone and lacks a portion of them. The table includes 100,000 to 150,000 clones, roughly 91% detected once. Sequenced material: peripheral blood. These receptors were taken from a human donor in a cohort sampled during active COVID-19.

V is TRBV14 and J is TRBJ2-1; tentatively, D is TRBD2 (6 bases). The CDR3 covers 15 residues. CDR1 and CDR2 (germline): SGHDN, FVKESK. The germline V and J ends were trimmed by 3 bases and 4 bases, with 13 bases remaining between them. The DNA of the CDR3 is TGTGCCAGCAGCCAGGGAATAGCGGTGTACAATGAGCAGTTCTTC. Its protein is CASSQGIAVYNEQFF. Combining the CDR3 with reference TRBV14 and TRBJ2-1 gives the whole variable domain EAGVTQFPSHSVIEKGQTVTLRCDPISGHDNLYWYRRVMGKEIKFLLHFVKESKQDESGMPNNRFLAERTGGTYSTLKVQPAELEDSGVYFCASSQGIAVYNEQFFGPGTRLTVL.

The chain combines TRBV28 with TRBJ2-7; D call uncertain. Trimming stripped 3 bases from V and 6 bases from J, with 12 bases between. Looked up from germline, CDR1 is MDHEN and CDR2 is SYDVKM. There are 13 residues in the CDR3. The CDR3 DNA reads TGTGCCAGCAGTTTCCCCCCACTCCGCGAGCAGTACTTC. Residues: CASSFPPLREQYF.

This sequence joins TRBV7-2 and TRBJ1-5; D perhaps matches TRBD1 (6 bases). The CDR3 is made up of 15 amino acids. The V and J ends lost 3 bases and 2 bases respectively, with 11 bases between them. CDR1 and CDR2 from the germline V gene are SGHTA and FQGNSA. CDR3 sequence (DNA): TGTGCCAGCAGCTTGCTCCCAGGGGGCAATCAGCCCCAGCATTTT. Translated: CASSLLPGGNQPQHF.

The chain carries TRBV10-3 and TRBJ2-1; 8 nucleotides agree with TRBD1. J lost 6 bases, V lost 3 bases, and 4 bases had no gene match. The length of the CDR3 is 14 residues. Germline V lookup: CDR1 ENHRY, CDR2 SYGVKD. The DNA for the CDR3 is TGTGCCATCAGTGACGACAGGGGCCGCAATGAGCAGTTCTTC. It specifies CAISDDRGRNEQFF.

The CDR3 loop reads CASSHGTSGSRFF. The CDR3 DNA sequence: TGTGCCAGCAGCCACGGGACTAGCGGGAGTCGGTTCTTC. V usage is TRBV3-1 (or the pseudogene TRBV3-2) and J usage is TRBJ2-1, with TRBD2 matching over 14 bases. This CDR3 has 13 amino acids. Germline loops: CDR1 LGHDT, CDR2 YNNKEL (reference sequence). Trimming took 3 bases from V and 15 from J; bases not matched to a gene: 4.

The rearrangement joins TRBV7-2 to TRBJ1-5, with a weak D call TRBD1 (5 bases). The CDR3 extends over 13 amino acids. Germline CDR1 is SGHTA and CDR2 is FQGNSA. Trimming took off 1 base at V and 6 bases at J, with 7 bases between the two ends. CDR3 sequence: CASSLDRGQPQHF. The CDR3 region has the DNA TGTGCCAGCAGCTTAGATAGGGGTCAGCCCCAGCATTTT.

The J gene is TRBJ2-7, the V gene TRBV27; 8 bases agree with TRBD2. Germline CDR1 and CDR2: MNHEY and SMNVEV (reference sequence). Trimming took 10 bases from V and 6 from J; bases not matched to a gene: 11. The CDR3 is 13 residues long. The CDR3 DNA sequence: TGTGCCACCAAAGTGGCGGGAGGTCGCGAGCAGTACTTC. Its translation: CATKVAGGREQYF.

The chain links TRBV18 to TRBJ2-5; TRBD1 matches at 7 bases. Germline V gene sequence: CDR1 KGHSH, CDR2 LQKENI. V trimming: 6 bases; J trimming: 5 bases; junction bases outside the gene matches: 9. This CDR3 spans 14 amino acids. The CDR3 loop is CASSPTTGPETQYF. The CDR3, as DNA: TGTGCCAGCTCCCCGACGACAGGGCCGGAGACCCAGTACTTC.

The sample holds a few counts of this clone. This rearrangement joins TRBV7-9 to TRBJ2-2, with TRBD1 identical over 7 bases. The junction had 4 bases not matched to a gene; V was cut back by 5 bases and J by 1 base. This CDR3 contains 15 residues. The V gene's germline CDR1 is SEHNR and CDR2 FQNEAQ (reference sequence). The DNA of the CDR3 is TGTGCCAGCAGCCCCGGGACAGAGAACACCGGGGAGCTGTTTTTT. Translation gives CASSPGTENTGELFF.

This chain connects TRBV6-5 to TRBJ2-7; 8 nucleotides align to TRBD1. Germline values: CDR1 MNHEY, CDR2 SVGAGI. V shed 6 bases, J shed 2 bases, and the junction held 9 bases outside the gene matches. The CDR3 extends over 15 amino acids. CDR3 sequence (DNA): TGTGCCAGCAGACCCCGACAGGGGCTAACCTACGAGCAGTACTTC. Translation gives CASRPRQGLTYEQYF.

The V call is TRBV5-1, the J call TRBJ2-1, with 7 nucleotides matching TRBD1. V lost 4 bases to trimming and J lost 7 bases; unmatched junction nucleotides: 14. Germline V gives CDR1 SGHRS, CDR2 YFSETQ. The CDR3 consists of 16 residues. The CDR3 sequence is CASSHATRGQQNEQFF. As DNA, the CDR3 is TGCGCCAGCAGCCATGCAACCAGGGGACAGCAAAATGAGCAGTTCTTC.

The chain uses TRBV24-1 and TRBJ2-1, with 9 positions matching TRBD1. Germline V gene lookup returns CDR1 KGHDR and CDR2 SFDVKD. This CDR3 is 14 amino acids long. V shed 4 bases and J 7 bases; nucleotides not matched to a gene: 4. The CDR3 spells CATSDRDRVNEQFF. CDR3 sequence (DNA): TGTGCCACCAGTGACCGGGACAGGGTAAATGAGCAGTTCTTC.

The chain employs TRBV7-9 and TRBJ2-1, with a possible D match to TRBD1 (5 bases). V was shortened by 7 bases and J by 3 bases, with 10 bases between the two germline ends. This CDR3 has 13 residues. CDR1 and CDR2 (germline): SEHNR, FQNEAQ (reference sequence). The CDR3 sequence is CASKGSSYNEQFF. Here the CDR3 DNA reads TGTGCCAGCAAGGGGTCCAGCTACAATGAGCAGTTCTTC.

The CDR3 region has the DNA TGTGCCAGCAGCTCCTGGACTAGCGGGAGGGCTAATACGAATGAGCAGTTCTTC. Its translation: CASSSWTSGRANTNEQFF. The V gene is TRBV7-2, the J gene TRBJ2-1; 15 bases line up with TRBD2. The J segment lost 7 bases and the V segment lost 4 bases, leaving 11 bases of the junction unmatched. The CDR3 covers 18 residues. Per the germline V gene, CDR1 is SGHTA and CDR2 is FQGNSA.

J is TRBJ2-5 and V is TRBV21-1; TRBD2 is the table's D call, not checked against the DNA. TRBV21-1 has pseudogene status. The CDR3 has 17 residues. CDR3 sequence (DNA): TGTGCCAGCAGCGCCCTAGCGGGGGGAGCCGAGGAGGAGACCCAGTACTTC. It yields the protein CASSALAGGAEEETQYF.

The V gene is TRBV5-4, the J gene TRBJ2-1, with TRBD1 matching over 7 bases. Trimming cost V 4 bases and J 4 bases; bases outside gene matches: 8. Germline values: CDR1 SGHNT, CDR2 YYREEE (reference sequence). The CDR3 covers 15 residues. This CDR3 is CASSRGTDNYNEQFF. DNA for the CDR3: TGTGCCAGCAGCCGAGGGACAGACAATTACAATGAGCAGTTCTTC.

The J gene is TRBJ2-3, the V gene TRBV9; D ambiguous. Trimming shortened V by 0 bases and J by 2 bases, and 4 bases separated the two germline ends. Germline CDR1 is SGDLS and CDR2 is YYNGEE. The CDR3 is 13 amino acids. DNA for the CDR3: TGTGCCAGCAGCGTAGACTTCACAGATACGCAGTATTTT. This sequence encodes CASSVDFTDTQYF.

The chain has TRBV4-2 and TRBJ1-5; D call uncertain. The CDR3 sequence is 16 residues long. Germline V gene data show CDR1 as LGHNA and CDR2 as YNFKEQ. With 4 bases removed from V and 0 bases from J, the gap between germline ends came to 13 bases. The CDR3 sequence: CASSPHPQASNQPQHF. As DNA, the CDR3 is TGTGCCAGCAGCCCCCACCCCCAGGCTAGCAATCAGCCCCAGCATTTT.

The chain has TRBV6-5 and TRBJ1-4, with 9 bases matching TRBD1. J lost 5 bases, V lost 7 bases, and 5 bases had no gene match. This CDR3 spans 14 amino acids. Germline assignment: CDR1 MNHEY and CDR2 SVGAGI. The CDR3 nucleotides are TGTGCCAGCACCCAGACAGGGGGGAATGAAAAACTGTTTTTT. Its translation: CASTQTGGNEKLFF.

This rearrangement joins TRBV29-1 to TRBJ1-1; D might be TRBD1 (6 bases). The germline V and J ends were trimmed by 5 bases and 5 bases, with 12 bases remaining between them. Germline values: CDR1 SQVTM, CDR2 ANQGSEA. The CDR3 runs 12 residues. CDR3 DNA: TGCAGCGTTTCCGACAGGTTGACTGAAGCTTTCTTT. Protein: CSVSDRLTEAFF.

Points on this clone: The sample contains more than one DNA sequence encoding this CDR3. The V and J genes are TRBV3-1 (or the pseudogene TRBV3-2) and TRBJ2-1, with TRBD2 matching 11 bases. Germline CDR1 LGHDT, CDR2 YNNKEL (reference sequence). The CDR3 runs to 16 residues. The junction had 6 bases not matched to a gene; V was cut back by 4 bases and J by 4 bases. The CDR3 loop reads CASSPRLAGKYNEQFF. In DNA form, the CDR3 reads TGTGCCAGCAGCCCGAGACTAGCGGGGAAATACAATGAGCAGTTCTTC.

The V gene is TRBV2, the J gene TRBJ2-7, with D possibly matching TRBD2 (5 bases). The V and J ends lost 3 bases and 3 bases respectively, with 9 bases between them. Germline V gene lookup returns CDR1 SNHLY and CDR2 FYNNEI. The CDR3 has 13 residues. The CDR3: CASSDGEFYEQYF. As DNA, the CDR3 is TGTGCCAGCAGTGATGGGGAGTTCTACGAGCAGTACTTC.

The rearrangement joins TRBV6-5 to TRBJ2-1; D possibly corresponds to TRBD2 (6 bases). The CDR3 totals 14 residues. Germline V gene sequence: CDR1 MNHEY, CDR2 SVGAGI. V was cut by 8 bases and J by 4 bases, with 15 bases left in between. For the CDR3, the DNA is TGTGCCAGCGGAAACCGGGACTGGTACAATGAGCAGTTCTTC. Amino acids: CASGNRDWYNEQFF.

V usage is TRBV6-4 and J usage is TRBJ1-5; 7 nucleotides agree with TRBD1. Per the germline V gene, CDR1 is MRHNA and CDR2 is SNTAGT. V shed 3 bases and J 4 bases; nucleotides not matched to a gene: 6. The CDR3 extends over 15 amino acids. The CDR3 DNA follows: TGTGCCAGCAGTGAGGAAGGGGGCAATAATCAGCCCCAGCATTTT. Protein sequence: CASSEEGGNNQPQHF.

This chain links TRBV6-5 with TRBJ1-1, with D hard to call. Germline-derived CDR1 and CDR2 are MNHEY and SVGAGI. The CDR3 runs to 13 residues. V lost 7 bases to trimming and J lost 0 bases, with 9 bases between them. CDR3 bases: TGTGCCAGCAATGGCATTTTGAACACTGAAGCTTTCTTT. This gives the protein CASNGILNTEAFF.